This entry lists 8 T cell receptor beta chains sequenced from one sample in a study of shared clonotypes between healthy human individuals. Profiling relied on immunoSEQ multiplex PCR, and the TCRdb table lists in-frame clones only, not all of them. Of fewer than 350,000 clones in the sample, around 86% were seen once. The specimen sequenced was memory CD8+ T cells sorted from blood. Subset specified: CD45RO+ cells pooled with CCR7-negative TemRA cells. These receptors all come from a man aged 18 to 30 in good health.

The rearrangement links TRBV6-4 to TRBJ2-1, with TRBD1 as a possible D gene (6 bases). The V and J ends lost 4 bases and 6 bases respectively, with 13 bases between them. Per the germline V gene, CDR1 is MRHNA and CDR2 is SNTAGT. This CDR3 is built from 14 residues. DNA for the CDR3: TGTGCCAGCAGTGGCCCCGGGACATCCAATGAGCAGTTCTTC. It codes for CASSGPGTSNEQFF.

The J gene is TRBJ2-7, the V gene TRBV7-2, with 12 bases identical to TRBD2. The V segment lost 5 bases and the J segment 3 bases; nucleotides outside the gene matches: 2. The CDR3 runs 14 residues. Germline V gives CDR1 SGHTA, CDR2 FQGNSA. CDR3 amino acids: CASSRGLAGYEQYF. The DNA of the CDR3 is TGTGCCAGCAGCCGGGGACTAGCGGGCTACGAGCAGTACTTC.

The chain has TRBV13 and TRBJ2-7; 9 bases line up with TRBD1. V trimming: 5 bases; J trimming: 5 bases; junction bases outside the gene matches: 10. The CDR3 is made up of 15 amino acids. Germline values: CDR1 PRHDT, CDR2 FYEKMQ (reference sequence). The CDR3 loop reads CASSADRGPLDEQYF. The CDR3 DNA sequence: TGTGCCAGCAGCGCGGACAGGGGACCCCTAGACGAGCAGTACTTC. The full variable domain, its missing parts supplied by reference TRBV13 and TRBJ2-7, is AAGVIQSPRHLIKEKRETATLKCYPIPRHDTVYWYQQGPGQDPQFLISFYEKMQSDKGSIPDRFSAQQFSDYHSELNMSSLELGDSALYFCASSADRGPLDEQYFGPGTRLTVT.

The chain combines TRBV7-3 with TRBJ1-3; D unresolved. Germline V CDR1 and CDR2: SGHTA, FQGTGA. The CDR3 covers 13 residues. Between the trimmed V and J ends, which lost 2 bases and 8 bases, there was a span of 10 bases. Written as DNA, the CDR3 is TGTGCCAGCAGCTTATTCAACGGTGACACCATATATTTT. Residues: CASSLFNGDTIYF.

V and J are TRBV13 and TRBJ2-5; 10 bases line up with TRBD2. This CDR3 spans 16 amino acids. Germline CDR1 PRHDT, CDR2 FYEKMQ (reference sequence). With V trimmed by 3 bases and J by 2 bases, 6 bases remained unmatched. The CDR3 loop reads CASSFGLAEHQETQYF. CDR3 DNA: TGTGCCAGCAGCTTCGGACTAGCGGAGCATCAAGAGACCCAGTACTTC.

The chain is built from TRBV19 and TRBJ2-3; 9 nucleotides line up with TRBD1. The CDR3 is 15 amino acids. V shed 8 bases, J shed 0 bases, and the junction held 6 bases outside the gene matches. From germline, CDR1 is LNHDA and CDR2 SQIVND (reference sequence). CDR3: CASGHRGHSTDTQYF. In DNA, the CDR3 is TGTGCCAGTGGTCACAGGGGGCACAGCACAGATACGCAGTATTTT. Full variable domain (missing parts from reference TRBV19 and TRBJ2-3): DGGITQSPKYLFRKEGQNVTLSCEQNLNHDAMYWYRQDPGQGLRLIYYSQIVNDFQKGDIAEGYSVSREKKESFPLTVTSAQKNPTAFYLCASGHRGHSTDTQYFGPGTRLTVL.

The sample holds one count of this clone. The genes are TRBV7-6 and TRBJ1-2; maybe TRBD1 (5 bases). The CDR3 runs 15 residues. Germline-derived CDR1 and CDR2 are SGHVS and FNYEAQ. Trimming removed 5 bases at V and 3 bases at J, with 16 bases between. CDR3 loop: CASSPRQKGYYGYTF. CDR3 sequence (DNA): TGTGCCAGCAGCCCGAGACAGAAAGGGTACTATGGCTACACCTTC.

V usage is TRBV11-3 and J usage is TRBJ2-1, with TRBD2 identical over 12 bases. V trimming: 4 bases; J trimming: 2 bases; junction bases outside the gene matches: 3. Per the germline V gene, CDR1 is SGHNT and CDR2 is YENEEA. This CDR3 comprises 16 residues. The CDR3, as DNA: TGTGCCAGCAGCTCGACTAGCGGGGGAACCTACAATGAGCAGTTCTTC. Translation: CASSSTSGGTYNEQFF.